The rows below give T cell receptor beta chains drawn from one sample of a study of T cell repertoires in cytomegalovirus infection. Which antigens these TCRs recognize remains unknown. TCRdb recomputed calls from the reads with MiXCR, one row per CDR3 protein. This table has approximately 910,000 distinct CDR3 sequences, around 31% appearing once. The sequences come from cultured CD8+ T cells from PBMCs, collected from culture after CMV antigen stimulation. Receptors were obtained from a human donor in good health (CMV status not recorded). Some clones in this sample may be carry-over from other donors' samples. Each CDR3 is given with its conserved first and last residue. Fields, in order: V gene, J gene, CDR3 protein.

v_call: TRBV27; j_call: TRBJ2-1; cdr3_aa: CASRPGQTNEQFF
v_call: TRBV7-9; j_call: TRBJ2-7; cdr3_aa: CATGADEQYF
v_call: TRBV29-1; j_call: TRBJ2-3; cdr3_aa: CSVDADRGAGTDTQYF
v_call: TRBV20-1; j_call: TRBJ2-2; cdr3_aa: CSARVGSRANTGELFF
v_call: TRBV28; j_call: TRBJ2-5; cdr3_aa: CASSPPTGLPETQYF
v_call: TRBV6-1; j_call: TRBJ1-2; cdr3_aa: CASSERRAGEGYTF
v_call: TRBV28; j_call: TRBJ2-1; cdr3_aa: CASSFWGVIGEQFF
v_call: TRBV13; j_call: TRBJ2-3; cdr3_aa: CASSLEERGFTDTQYF
v_call: TRBV7-9; j_call: TRBJ1-1; cdr3_aa: CASSGREPGRKTEAFF
v_call: TRBV6-2/TRBV6-3; j_call: TRBJ2-5; cdr3_aa: CASRSPRGTQYF